The next 21 T cell receptor beta chains were all read from a single sample in a study of CD8 T cells in Susac syndrome. Random-hexamer reverse transcription was applied to roughly 0.5 to 1 ug RNA. TCRdb re-called the immunoSEQ multiplex PCR reads with MiXCR, one entry per CDR3 protein. The sample holds about 400,000 distinct CDR3 sequences; around 83% are singletons and the top ten take about 0.12%. The specimen sequenced was CD8+ T cells from PBMCs. The origin of the receptors is a human donor with multiple sclerosis.

A single count supports this clonotype. This chain links TRBV14 with TRBJ2-7; 10 bases line up with TRBD1. This CDR3 has 15 residues. Germline loops: CDR1 SGHDN, CDR2 FVKESK. V shed 3 bases and J 4 bases; nucleotides not matched to a gene: 6. The CDR3 nucleotides are TGTGCCAGCAGCCAGTCGGGACAGGGGACATACGAGCAGTACTTC. Its translation: CASSQSGQGTYEQYF.

The CDR3 region is CASSFLGSDGYTF. The CDR3 nucleotides read TGTGCCAGCAGTTTTCTAGGCTCTGATGGCTACACCTTC. V usage is TRBV28 and J usage is TRBJ1-2, with D uncertain. The ends were cut back, 3 bases at V and 6 bases at J, with 11 bases in the middle. From germline, CDR1 is MDHEN and CDR2 SYDVKM. There are 13 residues in the CDR3.

The chain carries TRBV27 and TRBJ2-1; tentative D call: TRBD2 (5 bases). The CDR3 contains 14 residues. The V gene lost 4 bases and the J gene lost 8 bases, with 15 bases spanning the gap. The germline V gene has CDR1 MNHEY and CDR2 SMNVEV (reference sequence). The CDR3 here is CASSSPSDGDEQFF. The CDR3 coding sequence is TGTGCCAGCAGTTCCCCGAGCGACGGGGATGAGCAGTTCTTC.

The chain joins TRBV11-2 to TRBJ2-5, with 8 bases that match TRBD1. Trimming took 5 bases from V and 4 from J; bases not matched to a gene: 9. The CDR3 length is 15 residues. From germline, CDR1 is SGHAT and CDR2 FQNNGV. The CDR3 DNA follows: TGTGCCAGCAGCGAAACTCAGGGGGCACGAGAGACCCAGTACTTC. Translating gives CASSETQGARETQYF.

The chain recombines TRBV6-5 with TRBJ2-7, with 7 positions matching TRBD1. Looked up from germline, CDR1 is MNHEY and CDR2 is SVGAGI. The CDR3 consists of 12 residues. J gave up 6 bases and V 6 bases, and 5 bases lay outside the gene matches. The CDR3 coding sequence is TGTGCCAGCAGCTATTCAGGGGGCGAGCAGTACTTC. Amino acids: CASSYSGGEQYF.

This clonotype was seen only once. J is TRBJ2-3 and V is TRBV2; TRBD2 matches 7 bases. The germline gives CDR1 SNHLY, CDR2 FYNNEI. J lost 2 bases, V lost 3 bases, and 5 bases had no gene match. The CDR3 extends over 15 amino acids. The CDR3 DNA follows: TGTGCCAGCAGTGATTCTAGCGGTCTCACAGATACGCAGTATTTT. Protein: CASSDSSGLTDTQYF.

This clonotype is a singleton in its sample. The chain is built from TRBV4-1 and TRBJ2-3; D is undetermined. Germline loops: CDR1 MGHRA, CDR2 YSYEKL. The CDR3 sequence is 14 residues long. Trimming left V 4 bases short and J 5 bases short, with 13 bases between. The CDR3 loop is CASSPVEAVDTQYF. The CDR3 region has the DNA TGCGCCAGCAGCCCAGTAGAAGCTGTAGATACGCAGTATTTT.

The rearrangement uses TRBV6-5 and TRBJ2-7, with D unresolved. Germline V gene lookup returns CDR1 MNHEY and CDR2 SVGAGI. The CDR3 totals 13 residues. The ends were cut back, 0 bases at V and 5 bases at J, with 8 bases in the middle. CDR3 DNA sequence: TGTGCCAGCAGTTACTCGAATTCAGACGAGCAGTACTTC. Encoded protein: CASSYSNSDEQYF.

The V gene is TRBV29-1, the J gene TRBJ2-7, with 8 bases fitting TRBD1. Losses at the gene ends were 6 bases for V and 0 bases for J; bases not matched to a gene: 7. CDR1 and CDR2 (germline): SQVTM, ANQGSEA. There are 14 residues in the CDR3. The CDR3 is CSVGTGDSSYEQYF. The CDR3 DNA sequence: TGCAGCGTGGGGACAGGTGATAGCTCCTACGAGCAGTACTTC.

This clonotype appeared a few times. The rearrangement links TRBV29-1 to TRBJ1-2, with no clear D. Between the trimmed V and J ends, which lost 2 bases and 8 bases, there was a span of 12 bases. The CDR3 length is 12 residues. Germline CDR1 is SQVTM and CDR2 is ANQGSEA. CDR3 DNA: TGCAGCGTTGAATCCCGTGAGGGAGGCTACACCTTC. Residues: CSVESREGGYTF.

The chain is built from TRBV9 and TRBJ1-1, with TRBD1 identical over 10 bases. With V trimmed by 0 bases and J by 1 base, 0 bases remained unmatched. Germline V gene sequence: CDR1 SGDLS, CDR2 YYNGEE. The CDR3 sequence is 15 residues long. The CDR3 nucleotides are TGTGCCAGCAGCGTAGGACAGGGGGCGAACACTGAAGCTTTCTTT. It encodes CASSVGQGANTEAFF.

The CDR3 coding sequence is TGTGCCAGCAGATTGACAGGAGTGAACACTGAAGCTTTCTTT. This encodes CASRLTGVNTEAFF. The chain recombines TRBV3-1 with TRBJ1-1, with a weak D call TRBD1 (6 bases). The germline V gene has CDR1 LGHDT and CDR2 YNNKEL (reference sequence). This CDR3 is 14 amino acids long. Trimming took off 6 bases at V and 0 bases at J, with 11 bases between the two ends.

This clonotype was picked up a small number of times. The chain recombines TRBV12-3 or TRBV12-4 with TRBJ2-6, with D uncertain. The CDR3 spans 15 residues. Trimming stripped 2 bases from V and 1 base from J, with 6 bases between. The CDR3 reads CASSLTGSGANVLTF. In nucleotides, the CDR3 is TGTGCCAGCAGTTTAACCGGGTCTGGGGCCAACGTCCTGACTTTC.

This chain uses TRBV4-1 with TRBJ1-5; D gene ambiguous. V lost 1 base, J lost 2 bases, and 6 bases lay in between. Per germline, CDR1 MGHRA and CDR2 YSYEKL. The CDR3 is made up of 14 amino acids. The CDR3 nucleotides read TGCGCCAGCAGCCAAGTCAACGGCAATCAGCCCCAGCATTTT. Protein: CASSQVNGNQPQHF.

The chain uses TRBV5-4 and TRBJ2-4; D is perhaps TRBD1 (5 bases). Germline CDR1 SGHNT, CDR2 YYREEE (reference sequence). The CDR3 spans 15 residues. Deletions cut 4 bases from V and 9 bases from J, with 20 bases between. CDR3 protein: CASSHGADGRAIQYF. The CDR3 DNA reads TGTGCCAGCAGCCATGGGGCGGACGGACGGGCCATTCAGTACTTC.

This clonotype was counted once. The J gene is TRBJ2-7, the V gene TRBV20-1, with 8 bases lining up with TRBD2. CDR3 length equals 15 residues. Germline CDR1 and CDR2: DFQATT and SNEGSKA (reference sequence). Trimming at V came to 0 bases and at J to 0 bases, leaving 4 bases not matched to a gene. The CDR3 loop reads CSARELAGSSYEQYF. Written as DNA, the CDR3 is TGCAGTGCTAGAGAGTTAGCGGGGAGCTCCTACGAGCAGTACTTC.

The V call is TRBV29-1, the J call TRBJ2-7; unclear D gene. From germline, CDR1 is SQVTM and CDR2 ANQGSEA. This CDR3 region has 13 residues. V dropped 2 bases and J dropped 3 bases, with 11 bases sitting between them. CDR3: CSVESDSIYEQYF. DNA of the CDR3: TGCAGCGTTGAATCTGACTCCATCTACGAGCAGTACTTC.

This clonotype was seen once. The chain recombines TRBV27 with TRBJ2-2, with D perhaps matching TRBD2 (6 bases). CDR3 length: 15 amino acids. The V gene's germline CDR1 is MNHEY and CDR2 SMNVEV (reference sequence). V lost 3 bases to trimming and J lost 3 bases, with 11 bases between them. The CDR3 nucleotides read TGTGCCAGCAGTTTTGGCGGGACCGACACCGGGGAGCTGTTTTTT. It encodes CASSFGGTDTGELFF.

With regard to this clonotype: The junction departs from the called germline gene at one end, perhaps through a read error. The rearrangement uses TRBV27 and TRBJ2-5; 8 nucleotides agree with TRBD1. Germline CDR1 and CDR2: MNHEY and SMNVEV (reference sequence). This CDR3 spans 18 amino acids. CDR3 residues: CTSSLFYGAAGGEETQYF. For the CDR3, the DNA is TGTACCAGCAGTTTATTCTATGGGGCTGCAGGGGGCGAGGAGACCCAGTACTTC.

Concerning this clonotype itself: The DNA is omitted, as the CDR3 cannot be located on it reliably, and the CDR3 follows TCRdb's listing. The chain carries TRBV27 and TRBJ1-2; the table calls TRBD1, which could not be checked here. Germline V gene data show CDR1 as MNHEY and CDR2 as SMNVEV (reference sequence). The CDR3 adds up to 13 amino acids, both ends counted. This CDR3 is CASSSSDRNGYTF.

The chain links TRBV15 to TRBJ1-2; the D gene is possibly TRBD1 (6 bases). V lost 4 bases to trimming and J lost 5 bases, with 26 bases between them. This CDR3 has 18 residues. Germline V lookup: CDR1 LNHNV, CDR2 YYDKDF (reference sequence). CDR3 coding DNA: TGTGCCACCAGCACACTAAGGGCGGGACAAAGAAATGATTATGGCTACACCTTC. This encodes CATSTLRAGQRNDYGYTF.